This T cell receptor beta chain was captured in a study of shared clonotypes between healthy human individuals. At the level of the study: Each donor contributed plates that comprised three CD4 naive, three CD4 memory, two CD8 naive and one CD8 memory.

Unmatched junction bases numbered 6, after V lost 1 base and J lost 7 bases. CDR1 is SGHAT and CDR2 is FQNNGV in the germline V gene. CDR3 length: 15 amino acids. Method: immunoSEQ multiplex PCR; TCRdb's copy keeps in-frame clones and lacks some. The sample contains 2 million to 3 million clones, roughly 93% of which appear only once. This TCR was sampled from a young man in good health. Some clones in this sample may be carry-over from other donors' samples. This chain links TRBV11-2 with TRBJ2-7; 11 bases are shared with TRBD2. Sequenced sample: naive CD4+ T cells from PBMCs. Subset meaning: CD45RA+ positively selected. CDR3 in DNA: TGTGCCAGCAGCTTAGTGACTAGCGGGACTGGGGAGCAGTACTTC. It specifies CASSLVTSGTGEQYF. Using reference TRBV11-2 and TRBJ2-7 for the parts outside the CDR3, the full variable domain is EAGVAQSPRYKIIEKRQSVAFWCNPISGHATLYWYQQILGQGPKLLIQFQNNGVVDDSQLPKDRFSAERLKGVDSTLKIQPAKLEDSAVYLCASSLVTSGTGEQYFGPGTRLTVT.